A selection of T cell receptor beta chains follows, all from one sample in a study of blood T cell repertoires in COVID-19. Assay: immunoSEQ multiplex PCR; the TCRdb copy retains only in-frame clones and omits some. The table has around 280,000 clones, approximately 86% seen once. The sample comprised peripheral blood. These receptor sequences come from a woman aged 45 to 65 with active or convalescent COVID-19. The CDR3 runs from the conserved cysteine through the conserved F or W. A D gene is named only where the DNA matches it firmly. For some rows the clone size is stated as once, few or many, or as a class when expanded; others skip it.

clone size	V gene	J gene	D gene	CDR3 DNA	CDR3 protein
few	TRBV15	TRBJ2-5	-	TGTGCCACCATGGGGGGGCGAACCCCCCAAGAGACCCAGTACTTC	CATMGGRTPQETQYF
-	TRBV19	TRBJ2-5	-	TGTGCCAGTAGGAGGAGATTTTCTTCCCAAGAGACCCAGTACTTC	CASRRRFSSQETQYF
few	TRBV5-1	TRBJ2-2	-	TGCGCCAGCAGACCTACAGGGCTGAGGGTCACCGGGGAGCTGTTTTTT	CASRPTGLRVTGELFF
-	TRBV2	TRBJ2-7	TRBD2	TGTGCCAGCAGTGAAAGGACTAGCGGGAGCGTCGAGCAGTACTTC	CASSERTSGSVEQYF
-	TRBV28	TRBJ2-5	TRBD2	TGTGCCAGCAGTTCTCTAGGACTAGCGCGAGAGACCCAGTACTTC	CASSSLGLARETQYF
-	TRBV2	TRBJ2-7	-	TGTGCCAGCCTGGACTCCCTCTCCTACGAGCAGTACTTC	CASLDSLSYEQYF
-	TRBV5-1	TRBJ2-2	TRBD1	TGCGCCAGCGCCACCAGGACAGGGAACACCGGGGAGCTGTTTTTT	CASATRTGNTGELFF
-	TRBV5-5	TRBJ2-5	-	TGTGCCAGCAGCTTGGGTGGGCCTTCGCAGACCCAGTACTTC	CASSLGGPSQTQYF
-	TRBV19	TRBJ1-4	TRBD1	TGTGCCAGTAGGACAGGGGGCTCTAATGAAAAACTGTTTTTT	CASRTGGSNEKLFF
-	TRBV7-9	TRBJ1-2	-	TGTGCCAGCAGCTTCTCAGAAAACTATGGCTACACCTTC	CASSFSENYGYTF
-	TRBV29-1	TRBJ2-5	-	TGCAGCGGGCGGCAGGGAATGGAAGAGACCCAGTACTTC	CSGRQGMEETQYF
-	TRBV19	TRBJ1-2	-	TGTGCCAGTAGCGCTGACTCGGGGGACTATGGCTACACCTTC	CASSADSGDYGYTF
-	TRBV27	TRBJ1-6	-	TGTGCCAGCAGCTACCCCCTCGGAGAGGTCAATTCACCCCTCCACTTT	CASSYPLGEVNSPLHF
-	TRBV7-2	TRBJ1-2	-	TGTGCCAGCAGCTTATCAGGGTCTAATGGCTACACCTTC	CASSLSGSNGYTF
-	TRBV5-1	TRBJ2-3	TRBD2	TGCGCCAGCAGCCAGGGCGGCCTAGCGGGAGCAGATACGCAGTATTTT	CASSQGGLAGADTQYF
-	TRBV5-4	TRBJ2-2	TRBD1	TGTGCCAGCAGCTTCGGAGGACAGGGCAACACCGGGGAGCTGTTTTTT	CASSFGGQGNTGELFF
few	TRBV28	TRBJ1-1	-	TGTGCCAGCAGAGCTCGGACGGCTGTAGGGGATTTT	CASRARTAVGDF
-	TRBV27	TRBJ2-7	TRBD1	TGTGCCAGCAGTTTATCCGGGACAGGGTACTACGAGCAGTACTTC	CASSLSGTGYYEQYF
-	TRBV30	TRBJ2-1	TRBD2	TGTGCCTGGAGTGTACAGCTAGCGGGATTCAATGAGCAGTTCTTC	CAWSVQLAGFNEQFF
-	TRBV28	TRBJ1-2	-	TGTGCCAGCAACTCAGGGTTTGCCTATGGCTACACCTTC	CASNSGFAYGYTF
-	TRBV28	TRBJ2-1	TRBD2	TGTGCCAGCAGACTAGCGGGAGGCAATGAGCAGTTCTTC	CASRLAGGNEQFF
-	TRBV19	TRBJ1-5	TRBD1	TGTGCCAGTAGTATTCCCCCCAGGGGGTCGGTCCAGCCCCAGCATTTT	CASSIPPRGSVQPQHF
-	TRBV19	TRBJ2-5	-	TGTGCCAGTAGTGTACTTCGACAGGCGGAGACCCAGTACTTC	CASSVLRQAETQYF
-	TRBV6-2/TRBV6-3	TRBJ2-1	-	TGTGCCAGCAGTTTCGGGACTCGCTACAATGAGCAGTTCTTC	CASSFGTRYNEQFF
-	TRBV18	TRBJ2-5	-	TGTGCCAGCTCACCACGTGCAGGTCAAGAGACCCAGTACTTC	CASSPRAGQETQYF
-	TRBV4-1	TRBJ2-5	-	TGCGCCAGCAGCCCCTTACCTCAGGAGACCCAGTACTTC	CASSPLPQETQYF
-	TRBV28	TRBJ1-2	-	TGTGCCAGCAGTTTGGCCAGGGTCCGAAAGGACTATGGCTACACCTTC	CASSLARVRKDYGYTF
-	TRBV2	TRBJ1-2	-	TGTGCCAGCAGTGATGGCCCACCCCCCTATGGCTACACCTTC	CASSDGPPPYGYTF
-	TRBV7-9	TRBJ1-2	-	TGTGCCAGCAGCTTAGCGGATCCAGCGTGGGGCGACGGCTACACCTTC	CASSLADPAWGDGYTF
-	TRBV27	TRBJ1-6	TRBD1	TGTGCCAGCAGTCGCGGGACAGGTTTCTATAATTCACCCCTCCACTTT	CASSRGTGFYNSPLHF
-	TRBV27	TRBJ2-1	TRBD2	TGTGCCAGCAGTTCTGATACATTAAGCCTCTATCTCGGGAGGGGGGGTGAGCAGTTCTTC	CASSSDTLSLYLGRGGEQFF
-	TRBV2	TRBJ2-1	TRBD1	TGTGCCAGCAGCCGGGACAGGCGGCCCTACAATGAGCAGTTCTTC	CASSRDRRPYNEQFF
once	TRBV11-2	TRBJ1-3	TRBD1	TGTGCCAGCAGCGTGGACAGGCAAAGGACAAACACCATATATTTT	CASSVDRQRTNTIYF
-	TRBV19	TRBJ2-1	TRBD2	TGTGCCAGTAGTCTTAGAGCGGGACCCGAGCAGTTCTTC	CASSLRAGPEQFF
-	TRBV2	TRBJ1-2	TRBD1	TGTGCCAGCAGCGTGGACAGGGAAGGCGGCTACACCTTC	CASSVDREGGYTF
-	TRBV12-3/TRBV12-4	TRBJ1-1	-	TGTGCCAGCCAAAAACTCGGCACTGAAGCTTTCTTT	CASQKLGTEAFF
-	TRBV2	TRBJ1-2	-	TGTGCCAGCAGTGAGTTTCCCCGGACTCTGGTGTCTGGCTACACCTTC	CASSEFPRTLVSGYTF
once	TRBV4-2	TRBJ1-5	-	TGTGCCAGCAGCCAAGATCGGAGGCTATATAGCAATCAGCCCCAGCATTTT	CASSQDRRLYSNQPQHF
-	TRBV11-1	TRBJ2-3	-	TGTGCCAGCAGCACGAGGACTTCTCTAGATACGCAGTATTTT	CASSTRTSLDTQYF
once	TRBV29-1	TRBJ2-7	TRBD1	TGCAGCGTCTCCGGGACAGGGGGTAGCGAGCAGTACTTC	CSVSGTGGSEQYF
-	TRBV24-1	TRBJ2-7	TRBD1	TGTGCCACCAGTGATTTGACAGGGGGCTTGGAGGAGCAGTACTTC	CATSDLTGGLEEQYF
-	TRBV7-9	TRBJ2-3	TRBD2	TGTGCCAGCAGCTCACTCGGGAGGGGCATCCCCTACACAGATACGCAGTATTTT	CASSSLGRGIPYTDTQYF
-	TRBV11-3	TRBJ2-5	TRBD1	TGTGCCAGCAGCCCGGGACAGGGGGCCGGCCTAGAGACCCAGTACTTC	CASSPGQGAGLETQYF
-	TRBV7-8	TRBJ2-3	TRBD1	TGTGCCAGCAGCCCGAGGACAGGGAGCACAGATACGCAGTATTTT	CASSPRTGSTDTQYF
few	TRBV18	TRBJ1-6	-	TGTGCCAGCTCACCAAACGGTCAGAACGCGTGGAGCTCCTATAATTCACCCCTCCACTTT	CASSPNGQNAWSSYNSPLHF
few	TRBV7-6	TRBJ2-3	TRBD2	TGTGCCAGCAGCCAACTAGCGGGAGTGGGTGCGGATACGCAGTATTTT	CASSQLAGVGADTQYF
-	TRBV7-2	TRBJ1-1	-	TGTGCCAGCAGCTTAAGGGGGACGGGAACTGAAGCTTTCTTT	CASSLRGTGTEAFF
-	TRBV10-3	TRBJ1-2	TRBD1	TGTGCCATCTCGGACAGGGTGTTTTTCGGCTACACCTTC	CAISDRVFFGYTF
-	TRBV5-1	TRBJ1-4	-	TGCGCCAGCAGCCTTGGGACTTCCGTCGCGAATGAAAAACTGTTTTTT	CASSLGTSVANEKLFF
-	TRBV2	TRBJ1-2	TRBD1	TGTGCCAGCAGCCGGGACAGGGAAGCGAGTGGCTACACCTTC	CASSRDREASGYTF
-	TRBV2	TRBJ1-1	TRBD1	TGTGCCAGCAGTGGGGACAGGTCGGTTAAAGCTTTCTTT	CASSGDRSVKAFF
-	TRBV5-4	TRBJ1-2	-	TGTGCCAGCAGCTTGGTCGGGGGTAAAGGCTACACCTTC	CASSLVGGKGYTF
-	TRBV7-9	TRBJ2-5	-	TGTGCCAGCAGCCCCCGCTGGGACACATCTCCCCAAGAGACCCAGTACTTC	CASSPRWDTSPQETQYF
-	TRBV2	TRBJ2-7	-	TGTGCCAGCTGGGACTCGCCCGCCGAGCAGTACTTC	CASWDSPAEQYF
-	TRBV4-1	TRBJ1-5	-	TGCGCCAGCAGCCTCCAAACAGGCTATAGCAATCAGCCCCAGCATTTT	CASSLQTGYSNQPQHF
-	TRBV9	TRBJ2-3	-	TGTGCCAGCAGCGTAGGGGGACAAGGCACAGATACGCAGTATTTT	CASSVGGQGTDTQYF
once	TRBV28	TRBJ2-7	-	TGTGCCAGCAGTTTGAAGTCCGGTCCCCACTGGGAGCAGTACTTC	CASSLKSGPHWEQYF
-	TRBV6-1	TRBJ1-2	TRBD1	TGTGCCAGCAGTGAAGTGATTACAGGGGGCTCTGGCTACACCTTC	CASSEVITGGSGYTF
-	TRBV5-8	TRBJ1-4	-	TGTGCCAGCACCCCACTTGAAAAACTGTTTTTT	CASTPLEKLFF